This T cell receptor (beta chain) was profiled in a study of beta chain features in type 1 diabetes. Expressed TCRB transcripts got sequenced, as all isolated RNA was reverse transcribed. Data came from immunoSEQ multiplex PCR; TCRdb stores just in-frame clones and leaves some out. Of under 250,000 clones listed, roughly 30% are singletons. This clone was found a few times. V was pared by 4 bases and J by 1 base, with 13 bases between. CDR1 and CDR2 (germline): GTSNPN, SVGIG (reference sequence). The CDR3 length is 14 residues. Sequenced: central memory CD4+ T cells from blood. The origin of this receptor is a man in his thirties or forties in good health. V and J are TRBV30 and TRBJ2-5; D not certain. The CDR3 sequence is CAWIDWWPQETQYF. The DNA of the CDR3 is TGTGCCTGGATTGATTGGTGGCCCCAAGAGACCCAGTACTTC.